A selection of T cell receptor beta chains follows, all from one sample in a study of blood T cells in healthy people across ages. TCRdb re-called the 5' RACE reads with MiXCR, one entry per CDR3 protein. Altogether 500,000 to 650,000 distinct CDR3 sequences are present, over 25% being singletons, with the ten largest covering 3.6%. The same data also contributed to another study, on T cells of mothers and their children.

Specimen: blood. Every receptor here comes from a boy under 10 years old in good health. Both conserved end residues are part of each CDR3. The order of the fields is clone size, J gene, D gene, V gene, CDR3 DNA, CDR3 protein. A D gene is named only where the DNA matches it firmly. Rows may omit the clone size; those that give it use once, few, many or a size class.

. | TRBJ2-2 | TRBD2 | TRBV7-4 | TGTGCCAGCAGCTTGGCTAGTTTAGCGGGAGCGTTCACCGGGGAGCTGTTTTTT | CASSLASLAGAFTGELFF
few | TRBJ1-1 | . | TRBV27 | TGTGCCAGCAGTTTAGGGATGATGAGCACTGAAGCTTTCTTT | CASSLGMMSTEAFF
. | TRBJ2-1 | . | TRBV7-2 | TGTGCCAGCAGCTCCCCAACAAGCTCCTACAATGAGCAGTTCTTC | CASSSPTSSYNEQFF
few | TRBJ1-2 | TRBD1 | TRBV7-9 | TGTGCCAGCAGCCCTGGTCGACAGGGTGCTAACTATGGCTACACCTTC | CASSPGRQGANYGYTF
. | TRBJ2-7 | . | TRBV9 | TGTGCCAGCAGCGGTCGGCGGGGCGAGCAGTACTTC | CASSGRRGEQYF
. | TRBJ1-2 | . | TRBV19 | TGTGCCAGTAGTATAGATGGGGCCGGCGGCTACACCTTC | CASSIDGAGGYTF
. | TRBJ1-2 | TRBD1 | TRBV27 | TGTGCCAGCAGTCCCCACCTCATCCGGGACAGCAACTATGGCTACACCTTC | CASSPHLIRDSNYGYTF
few | TRBJ1-2 | . | TRBV5-5 | TGTGCCAGCAGCTCACTTACGGGCTTGCAGGAGGGTGGCTACACCTTC | CASSSLTGLQEGGYTF
. | TRBJ2-7 | TRBD1 | TRBV6-1 | TGTGCCAGCAGCGCCGCCGAAGGACAGGGGGCCTACGAGCAGTACTTC | CASSAAEGQGAYEQYF
. | TRBJ1-1 | . | TRBV7-9 | TGTGCCAGCAGCTTCCCGAGTAGCGAGAAAACTGAAGCTTTCTTT | CASSFPSSEKTEAFF
few | TRBJ1-1 | . | TRBV3-1 | TGTGCCAGCAGCCTAACAGGGCAAGGCGCTTTCTTT | CASSLTGQGAFF
few | TRBJ2-3 | . | TRBV2 | TGTGCCAGCAGTGAAGAAGGGAGCACAGATACGCAGTATTTT | CASSEEGSTDTQYF
few | TRBJ2-5 | TRBD1 | TRBV20-1 | TGCAGTGCCCGCCCCATGACAGGGGGGACGGAGACCCAGTACTTC | CSARPMTGGTETQYF
few | TRBJ1-1 | . | TRBV20-1 | TGCAGTGCTAGAGATCAAGGCGTCGGAAACACTGAAGCTTTCTTT | CSARDQGVGNTEAFF
. | TRBJ2-4 | . | TRBV4-3 | TGCGCCAGCAGCACATCCACAGGGATGAACATTCAGTACTTC | CASSTSTGMNIQYF